Listed below are T cell receptor beta chains from one sample, sequenced in a study of beta chain features in type 1 diabetes. Here immunoSEQ multiplex PCR was the method, and the copy in TCRdb shows in-frame clones only, minus some. This table has under 300,000 clones, roughly 14% appearing once. Sequencing was carried out using naive CD4+ T cells from blood. The receptor set was obtained from a man aged 30 to 45 with type 1 diabetes. Both conserved end residues are part of each CDR3. D genes are given only for firm matches. Size is omitted from some rows. Given values are once, few, many or a class for expanded clones.

v_call,j_call,clone_size,d_call,cdr3_aa,cdr3_nt
TRBV19,TRBJ1-4,-,TRBD1,CASSGDRGRDNEKLFF,TGTGCCAGTAGTGGGGACAGGGGCCGCGACAATGAAAAACTGTTTTTT
TRBV19,TRBJ1-1,-,-,CASSSRLPNTEAFF,TGTGCCAGTAGTTCCCGACTCCCGAACACTGAAGCTTTCTTT
TRBV7-9,TRBJ2-7,-,TRBD1,CASSLPPGQGSYEQYF,TGTGCCAGCAGCTTACCCCCCGGACAGGGGTCCTACGAGCAGTACTTC
TRBV18,TRBJ2-3,few,-,CASSPLPGLTDTQYF,TGTGCCAGCTCACCCCTACCCGGACTAACAGATACGCAGTATTTT
TRBV5-1,TRBJ2-3,-,TRBD1,CASSFGQGTDTQYF,TGCGCCAGCAGCTTTGGACAGGGCACAGATACGCAGTATTTT
TRBV6-6,TRBJ2-1,-,TRBD1,CASSPGQGPRVGQFF,TGTGCCAGCAGCCCTGGACAGGGTCCCCGAGTGGGGCAGTTCTTC
TRBV4-2,TRBJ2-1,few,-,CASSQDSGSGRSSYNEQFF,TGTGCCAGCAGCCAAGATTCCGGTAGCGGAAGGAGCTCCTACAATGAGCAGTTCTTC
TRBV6-1,TRBJ2-5,-,-,CASIGGQETQYF,TGTGCCAGCATAGGGGGTCAAGAGACCCAGTACTTC
TRBV30,TRBJ2-1,few,-,CAWSGDNEQFF,TGTGCCTGGAGTGGCGACAATGAGCAGTTCTTC
TRBV18,TRBJ1-1,-,-,CASSQMGLNTEAFF,TGTGCCAGCTCACAAATGGGCCTGAACACTGAAGCTTTCTTT
TRBV9,TRBJ2-2,-,TRBD1,CASSVGGQGYHQLFF,TGTGCCAGCAGCGTAGGGGGACAGGGGTATCATCAGCTGTTTTTT
TRBV4-2,TRBJ2-7,few,TRBD2,CASSQDTGLAGIEQYF,TGTGCCAGCAGCCAAGATACGGGACTAGCGGGAATCGAGCAGTACTTC
TRBV7-2,TRBJ2-7,-,-,CASSPSQVRSYEQYF,TGTGCCAGCAGTCCTAGCCAGGTCAGGTCCTACGAGCAGTACTTC
TRBV11-2,TRBJ1-4,few,-,CASSPWTNLNEKLFF,TGTGCCAGCAGCCCCTGGACAAACCTGAATGAAAAACTGTTTTTT
TRBV7-9,TRBJ2-7,few,-,CASSLSIEQYF,TGTGCCAGCAGCTTATCCATTGAGCAGTACTTC
TRBV27,TRBJ2-7,-,TRBD1,CASSPPWDRAPYEQYF,TGTGCCAGCAGTCCGCCGTGGGACAGGGCTCCCTACGAGCAGTACTTC
TRBV6-5,TRBJ2-5,-,-,CASSDGPGKETQYF,TGTGCCAGCAGTGACGGACCAGGGAAAGAGACCCAGTACTTC
TRBV5-4,TRBJ1-1,few,TRBD1,CASSPRGRAEAFF,TGTGCCAGCAGCCCCAGGGGGCGAGCTGAAGCTTTCTTT
TRBV30,TRBJ2-1,few,-,CAWRPSAYNEQFF,TGTGCCTGGAGACCTAGCGCGTACAATGAGCAGTTCTTC
TRBV19,TRBJ2-7,-,TRBD2,CASSQGLATSYEQYF,TGTGCCAGTAGCCAGGGACTAGCAACGTCCTACGAGCAGTACTTC
TRBV7-9,TRBJ1-2,-,-,CASSPGNYGYTF,TGTGCCAGCAGCCCCGGGAACTATGGCTACACCTTC
TRBV7-2,TRBJ2-1,-,-,CASSLRPEQGWFF,TGTGCCAGCAGCTTAAGACCAGAGCAGGGTTGGTTCTTC
TRBV6-6,TRBJ1-1,few,TRBD1,CASSRGENTEAFF,TGTGCCAGCAGCAGGGGGGAGAACACTGAAGCTTTCTTT
TRBV4-1,TRBJ1-2,few,TRBD1,CASSQGTGEGMSYGYTF,TGCGCCAGCAGCCAAGGGACAGGGGAGGGGATGAGCTATGGCTACACCTTC
TRBV29-1,TRBJ1-5,-,-,CSVGGGPYPPNQPQHF,TGCAGCGTTGGGGGGGGACCTTACCCACCCAATCAGCCCCAGCATTTT
TRBV28,TRBJ2-1,-,TRBD2,CASSSPGGFNEQFF,TGTGCCAGCAGTTCCCCGGGGGGTTTCAATGAGCAGTTCTTC
TRBV5-4,TRBJ1-1,-,TRBD1,CASSLVQGANMNTEAFF,TGTGCCAGCAGCTTGGTACAGGGGGCGAACATGAACACTGAAGCTTTCTTT
TRBV19,TRBJ2-1,few,-,CASSTPGGSYNEQFF,TGTGCCAGTAGTACCCCTGGGGGGTCGTACAATGAGCAGTTCTTC
TRBV5-1,TRBJ1-5,few,-,CASSLDQGNQPQHF,TGCGCCAGCAGCTTGGACCAGGGAAATCAGCCCCAGCATTTT
TRBV6-1,TRBJ1-2,-,TRBD1,CASSPLDRDGYTF,TGTGCCAGCAGTCCCCTGGACAGGGATGGCTACACCTTC
TRBV25-1,TRBJ1-4,-,-,CASREAGRDEKLFF,TGTGCCAGCAGGGAGGCCGGGAGGGATGAAAAACTGTTTTTT
TRBV7-2,TRBJ2-1,few,TRBD2,CASSLWGGYNEQFF,TGTGCCAGCAGCTTATGGGGGGGTTACAATGAGCAGTTCTTC
TRBV25-1,TRBJ1-4,-,-,CASSELRGYSEKLFF,TGTGCCAGCAGTGAACTTAGGGGCTACAGTGAAAAACTGTTTTTT
TRBV19,TRBJ2-5,few,-,CASSTGERETQYF,TGTGCCAGTAGTACGGGGGAGAGGGAGACCCAGTACTTC
TRBV7-9,TRBJ2-3,few,-,CASSLGAADTQYF,TGTGCCAGCAGCTTAGGTGCGGCGGATACGCAGTATTTT
TRBV6-6,TRBJ2-7,-,-,CASSKGLLYEQYF,TGTGCCAGCAGCAAAGGACTCCTCTACGAGCAGTACTTC
TRBV5-1,TRBJ2-1,few,TRBD2,CASSSSSGRRYNEQFF,TGCGCCAGCAGCTCGTCTAGCGGGAGGAGGTACAATGAGCAGTTCTTC
TRBV25-1,TRBJ2-5,few,-,CASSPLGHARETQYF,TGTGCCAGCAGCCCACTAGGGCACGCCCGAGAGACCCAGTACTTC
TRBV19,TRBJ2-5,-,TRBD1,CASSARTGAQETQYF,TGTGCCAGTAGTGCCCGGACAGGGGCGCAAGAGACCCAGTACTTC
TRBV13,TRBJ2-5,-,TRBD2,CASSPSTSILLAGVETQYF,TGTGCCAGCAGCCCATCAACATCTATATTGCTAGCGGGAGTTGAGACCCAGTACTTC
TRBV15,TRBJ2-3,few,TRBD2,CATSRGIAGDTQYF,TGTGCCACCAGCAGAGGGATAGCGGGAGATACGCAGTATTTT
TRBV29-1,TRBJ2-3,-,-,CSVDGVEGTDTQYF,TGCAGCGTTGATGGGGTGGAGGGCACAGATACGCAGTATTTT
TRBV30,TRBJ1-3,-,-,CAWSVPTVSGNTIYF,TGTGCCTGGAGTGTCCCCACAGTCTCTGGAAACACCATATATTTT